Described below is a single T cell receptor beta chain sequence and its context. The antigen remains unidentified. The data belong to a study of CD8 T cells in Susac syndrome. About the study: Patients with Susac syndrome were therapy-naive, treated with corticosteroids, or treated with intravenous immunoglobulin alone when blood was collected. The study's findings and limits: The total CD8+ repertoires yielded around 15 Susac-specific public clones and the CD8+ TEMRA repertoires yielded 4 or 5.

V trimming: 1 base; J trimming: 3 bases; junction bases outside the gene matches: 3. The V gene's germline CDR1 is SGHDN and CDR2 FVKESK. This CDR3 is built from 16 residues. cDNA came from around 0.5 to 1 ug RNA primed by random hexamers. TCRdb re-derived calls from the immunoSEQ multiplex PCR reads in MiXCR, one entry per CDR3 protein. The sample carries approximately 49,000 distinct CDR3 sequences, 95% recorded once. This chain links TRBV14 with TRBJ2-1; TRBD1 agrees at 10 bases. The sequencing input was CD8+ T cells from PBMCs. The source of this sequence is a human donor with Susac syndrome. CDR3 bases: TGTGCCAGCAGCCAAGTGGGACAGGGGATCTACAATGAGCAGTTCTTC. It specifies CASSQVGQGIYNEQFF.